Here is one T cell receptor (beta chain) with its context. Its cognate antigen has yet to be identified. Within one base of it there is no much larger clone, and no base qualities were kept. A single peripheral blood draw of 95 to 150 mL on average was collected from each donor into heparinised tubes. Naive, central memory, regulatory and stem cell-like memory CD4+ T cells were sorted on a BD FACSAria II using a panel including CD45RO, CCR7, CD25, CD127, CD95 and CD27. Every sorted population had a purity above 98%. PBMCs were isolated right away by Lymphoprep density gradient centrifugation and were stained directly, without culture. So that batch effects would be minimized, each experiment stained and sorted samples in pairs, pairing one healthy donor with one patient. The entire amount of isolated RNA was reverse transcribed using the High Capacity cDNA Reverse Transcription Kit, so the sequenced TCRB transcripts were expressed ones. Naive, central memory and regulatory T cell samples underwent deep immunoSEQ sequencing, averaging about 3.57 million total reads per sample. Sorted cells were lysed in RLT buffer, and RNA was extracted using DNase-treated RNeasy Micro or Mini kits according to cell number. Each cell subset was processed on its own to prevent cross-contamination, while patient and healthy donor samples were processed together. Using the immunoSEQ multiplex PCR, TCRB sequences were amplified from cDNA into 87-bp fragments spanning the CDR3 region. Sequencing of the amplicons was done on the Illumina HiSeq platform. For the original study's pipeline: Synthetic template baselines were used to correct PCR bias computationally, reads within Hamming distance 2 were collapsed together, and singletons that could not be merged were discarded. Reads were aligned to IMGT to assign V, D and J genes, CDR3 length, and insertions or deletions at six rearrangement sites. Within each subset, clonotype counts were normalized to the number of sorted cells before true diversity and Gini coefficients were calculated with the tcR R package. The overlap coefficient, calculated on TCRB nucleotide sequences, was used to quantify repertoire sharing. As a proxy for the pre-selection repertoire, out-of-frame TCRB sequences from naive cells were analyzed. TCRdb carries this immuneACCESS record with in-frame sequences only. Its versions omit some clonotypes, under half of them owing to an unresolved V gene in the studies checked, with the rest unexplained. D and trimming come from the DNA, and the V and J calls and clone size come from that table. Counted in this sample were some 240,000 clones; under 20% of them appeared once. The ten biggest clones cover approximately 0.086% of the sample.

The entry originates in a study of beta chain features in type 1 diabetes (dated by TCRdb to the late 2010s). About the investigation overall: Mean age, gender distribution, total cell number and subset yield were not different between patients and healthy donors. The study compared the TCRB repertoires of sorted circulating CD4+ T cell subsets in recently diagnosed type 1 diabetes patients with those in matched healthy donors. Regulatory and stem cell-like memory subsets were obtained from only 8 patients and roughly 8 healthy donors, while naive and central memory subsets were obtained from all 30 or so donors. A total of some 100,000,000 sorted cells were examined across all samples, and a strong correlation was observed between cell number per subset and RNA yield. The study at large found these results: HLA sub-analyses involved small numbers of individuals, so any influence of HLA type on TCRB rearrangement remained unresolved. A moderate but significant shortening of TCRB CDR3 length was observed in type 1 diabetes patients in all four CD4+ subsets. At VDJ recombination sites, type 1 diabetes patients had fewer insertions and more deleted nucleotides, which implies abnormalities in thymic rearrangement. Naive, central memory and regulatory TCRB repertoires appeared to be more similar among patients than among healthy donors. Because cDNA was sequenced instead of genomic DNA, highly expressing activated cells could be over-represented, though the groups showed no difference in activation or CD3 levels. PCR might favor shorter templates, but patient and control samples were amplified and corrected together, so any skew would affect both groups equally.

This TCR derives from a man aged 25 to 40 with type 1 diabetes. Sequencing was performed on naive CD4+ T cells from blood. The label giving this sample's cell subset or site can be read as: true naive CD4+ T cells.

CDR3 region: CSVERKGGNTEAFF. The bases are TGCAGCGTTGAAAGGAAAGGGGGCAACACTGAAGCTTTCTTT. Recombination connected TRBV29-1 to TRBJ1-1; TRBD1 matches 7 bases in the middle. Clipping removes 2 bases from V and 2 bases from J, with 5 as the unmatched junction base count. Reading the germline V gene gives CDR1 SQVTM and CDR2 ANQGSEA. Including cysteine and phenylalanine, the CDR3 has 14 amino acids. Only the CDR3 region is kept as DNA, spanning 42 bases read in frame from base 1.